These T cell receptor beta chains were read from a single sample in a study of blood T cell repertoires in COVID-19. Assay used: immunoSEQ multiplex PCR; TCRdb lists only in-frame clones, some missing. In the table there are over 250,000 clones, more than 70% of which are singletons. Specimen: PBMCs or T cells enriched from blood (not recorded which). These TCRs come from a woman aged 55-75 years in a cohort exposed to, infected with or recovered from COVID-19 (not recorded which). The CDR3 runs from the conserved cysteine through the conserved F or W. The D gene is left open where the match is weak. Rows may omit the clone size; those that give it use once, few, many or a size class.

j_call	clone_size	v_call	d_call	cdr3_nt	cdr3_aa
TRBJ2-7	once	TRBV28	NA	TGTGCCAGCAGCTGCCCACCTAACGGCGAGCAGTACTTC	CASSCPPNGEQYF
TRBJ1-6	NA	TRBV7-3	TRBD1	TGTGCCAGCAGCAAGGGACAGGCTGCTAATTCACCCCTCCACTTT	CASSKGQAANSPLHF
TRBJ2-7	NA	TRBV5-1	TRBD2	TGCGCCAGCAGCTACTATCCCGGGACTAAAGGGCTCTACGAGCAGTACTTC	CASSYYPGTKGLYEQYF
TRBJ1-5	NA	TRBV28	NA	TGTGCCAGCAACAGGGCTCTGGGCAATCAGCCCCAGCATTTT	CASNRALGNQPQHF
TRBJ2-1	once	TRBV9	TRBD2	TGTGCCAGCAGCTCCCTAGCGGGAGTTATGAATGAGCAGTTCTTC	CASSSLAGVMNEQFF
TRBJ2-1	NA	TRBV30	TRBD2	TGTGCCTGGAGTGAGGGTAGCGGGAGAACCTACAATGAGCAGTTCTTC	CAWSEGSGRTYNEQFF
TRBJ2-7	NA	TRBV7-8	TRBD2	TGTGCCAGCAGCTTAACGACGGGAGGGCCCTACGAGCAGTACTTC	CASSLTTGGPYEQYF
TRBJ2-1	NA	TRBV3-1/TRBV3-2	TRBD2	TGTGCCAGCAGCCAAGAAGGCGCGGGAGGTTACAATGAGCAGTTCTTC	CASSQEGAGGYNEQFF
TRBJ1-1	NA	TRBV9	NA	TGTGCCAGCAGTCCAGGGAGGGACACTGAAGCTTTCTTT	CASSPGRDTEAFF
TRBJ2-1	NA	TRBV7-2	NA	TGTGCCAGCAGCCCACGTTACGGGCTAGCGGAGCAGTTCTTC	CASSPRYGLAEQFF
TRBJ1-5	NA	TRBV4-2	NA	TGTGCCAGCAGCCAAGAACTCATGGGCCGATCCGGTCAGCCCCAGCATTTT	CASSQELMGRSGQPQHF
TRBJ2-5	NA	TRBV2	NA	TGTGCCAGCAGTATGAGCGGGCAAGAGACCCAGTACTTC	CASSMSGQETQYF
TRBJ2-5	NA	TRBV24-1	NA	TGTGCCACCAGTGATCCATACCTAGACTTGCCCCAGTACTTC	CATSDPYLDLPQYF
TRBJ2-2	NA	TRBV30	NA	TGTGCCTGGAGAGGGTATAGCGGTAACACCGGGGAGCTGTTTTTT	CAWRGYSGNTGELFF
TRBJ2-1	NA	TRBV28	TRBD2	TGTGCCAGCAGTTTAAGGCGGGAGCAAGCCTACAATGAGCAGTTCTTC	CASSLRREQAYNEQFF
TRBJ2-7	NA	TRBV25-1	NA	TGTGCCAGCAACCCAAGGGGAAGCTCCTACGAGCAGTACTTC	CASNPRGSSYEQYF
TRBJ1-1	NA	TRBV5-5	TRBD1	TGTGCCAGCAGTTGGCACCCCGGGACAGAAATCGCTGAAGCTTTCTTT	CASSWHPGTEIAEAFF